The 3 T cell receptor beta chains below were found in one sample sequenced in a study of beta chain features in type 1 diabetes (dated by TCRdb to about 2018). Beyond this particular receptor, the publication reports: A moderate but significant shortening of TCRB CDR3 length was observed in type 1 diabetes patients in all four CD4+ subsets.

These TCRs are of unknown antigen specificity. To prepare the library, the immunoSEQ multiplex PCR assay was applied. The High Capacity cDNA Reverse Transcription Kit was used to reverse transcribe all of the isolated RNA, meaning that expressed TCRB transcripts were what got sequenced. In TCRdb, the immuneACCESS table is reduced to in-frame sequences with V and J assigned. These tables do not hold every clone; where another copy was compared, an unresolved V gene accounts for under half, and the others remain unexplained. The sample records approximately 730,000 clones, about an eighth of which are singletons. The ten largest account for less than 0.025% of the sample. The sequencing sample was made of naive CD4+ T cells from blood. The cell subset or site label of this sample denotes: true naive CD4+ T cells. These receptors were obtained from a man younger than 30 with type 1 diabetes.

V usage is TRBV25-1 and J usage is TRBJ2-1; 9 bases line up with TRBD2. Germline values: CDR1 MGHDK, CDR2 SYGVNS. V shed 6 bases and J 1 base; nucleotides not matched to a gene: 13. The CDR3 length is 18 residues. The CDR3 is CASSPTRTSVSSYNEQFF. CDR3 DNA sequence: TGTGCCAGCAGCCCTACCCGGACTAGCGTAAGTTCCTACAATGAGCAGTTCTTC.

The chain joins TRBV28 to TRBJ2-1, with no clear D. The CDR3 loop spans 13 amino acids. Deletions cut 4 bases from V and 7 bases from J, with 11 bases between. Per germline, CDR1 MDHEN and CDR2 SYDVKM. The CDR3 region has the DNA TGTGCCAGCAGTTCTGGTCCCCGGAATGAGCAGTTCTTC. Its protein product is CASSSGPRNEQFF.

This rearrangement joins TRBV10-3 to TRBJ1-1; TRBD1 aligns across 7 bases. Trimming cost V 4 bases and J 5 bases; bases outside gene matches: 4. The CDR3 extends over 13 amino acids. Germline-derived CDR1 and CDR2 are ENHRY and SYGVKD. Here the CDR3 reads CAISVGTATEAFF. Written as DNA, the CDR3 is TGTGCCATCAGTGTCGGGACAGCGACTGAAGCTTTCTTT.